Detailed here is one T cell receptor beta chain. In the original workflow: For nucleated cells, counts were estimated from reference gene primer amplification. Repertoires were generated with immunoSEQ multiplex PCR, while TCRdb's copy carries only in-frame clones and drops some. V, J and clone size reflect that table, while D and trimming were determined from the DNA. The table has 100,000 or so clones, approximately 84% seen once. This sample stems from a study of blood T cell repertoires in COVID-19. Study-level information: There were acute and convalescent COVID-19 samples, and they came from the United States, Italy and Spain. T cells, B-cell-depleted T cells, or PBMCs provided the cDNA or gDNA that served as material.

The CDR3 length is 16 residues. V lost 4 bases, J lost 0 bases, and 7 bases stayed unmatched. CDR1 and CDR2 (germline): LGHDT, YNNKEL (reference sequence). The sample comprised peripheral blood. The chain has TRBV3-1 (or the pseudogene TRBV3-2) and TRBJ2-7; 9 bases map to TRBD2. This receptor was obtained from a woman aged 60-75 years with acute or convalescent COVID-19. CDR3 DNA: TGTGCCAGCAGCCCTAATCTAGCGGGGAGCTCCTACGAGCAGTACTTC. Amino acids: CASSPNLAGSSYEQYF.